What follows describes a single TCR beta chain. The sample belongs to a study of control samples from healthy donors and cancer patients. The table came from immunoSEQ multiplex PCR; TCRdb's copy has only in-frame clones and leaves some out. Of 90,000 or so clones listed, around 90% are singletons. Germline-derived CDR1 and CDR2 are SGHTA and FQGNSA. V trimming: 7 bases; J trimming: 6 bases; junction bases outside the gene matches: 4. This CDR3 has 14 amino acids. This rearrangement joins TRBV7-2 to TRBJ2-3; TRBD2 matches at 13 bases. Input material: PBMCs. This TCR was sampled from a woman in her 50s with colorectal cancer. The CDR3 loop is CASNLLAGGDTQYF. CDR3 DNA: TGTGCCAGCAACCTACTAGCGGGGGGGGATACGCAGTATTTT.